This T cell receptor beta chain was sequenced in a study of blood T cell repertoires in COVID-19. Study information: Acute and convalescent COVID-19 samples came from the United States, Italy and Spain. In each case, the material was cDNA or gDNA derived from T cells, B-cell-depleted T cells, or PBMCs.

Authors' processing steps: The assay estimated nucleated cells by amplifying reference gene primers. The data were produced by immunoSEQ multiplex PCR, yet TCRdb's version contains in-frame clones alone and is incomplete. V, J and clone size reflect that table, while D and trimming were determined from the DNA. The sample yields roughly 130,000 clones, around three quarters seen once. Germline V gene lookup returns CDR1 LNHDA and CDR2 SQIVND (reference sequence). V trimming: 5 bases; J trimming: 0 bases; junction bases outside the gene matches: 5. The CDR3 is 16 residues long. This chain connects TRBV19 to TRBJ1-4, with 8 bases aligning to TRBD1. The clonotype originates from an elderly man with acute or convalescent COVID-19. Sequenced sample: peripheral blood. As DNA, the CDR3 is TGTGCCAGTAGTTCCCCACAGGGGGCAACTAATGAAAAACTGTTTTTT. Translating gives CASSSPQGATNEKLFF.